This T cell receptor (beta chain) was obtained from a study of CD8 T cells in Susac syndrome. CDR3 length equals 11 residues. Germline V CDR1 and CDR2: SQVTM, ANQGSEA. The trim removed 5 bases at V and 6 bases at J, leaving 4 bases unmatched. Random hexamers were used to reverse transcribe roughly 0.5 to 1 ug of RNA. A single record per CDR3 protein comes from TCRdb applying MiXCR to the immunoSEQ multiplex PCR reads. The repertoire holds some 120,000 distinct CDR3 sequences, with 80% to 95% as singletons. The rearrangement joins TRBV29-1 to TRBJ2-7; TRBD1 aligns across 7 bases. Sequencing used CD8+ T cells from PBMCs. The receptor was derived from a human donor with multiple sclerosis. Here the CDR3 reads CSVSQGPEQYV. CDR3 in DNA: TGCAGCGTTTCACAGGGGCCCGAGCAGTACGTC.